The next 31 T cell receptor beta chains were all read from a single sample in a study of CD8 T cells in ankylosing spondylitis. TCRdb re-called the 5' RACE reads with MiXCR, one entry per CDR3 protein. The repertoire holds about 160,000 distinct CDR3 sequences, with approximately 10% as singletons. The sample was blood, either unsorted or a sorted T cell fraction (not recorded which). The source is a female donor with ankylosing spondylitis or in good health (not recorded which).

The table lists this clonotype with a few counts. For the CDR3, the DNA is TGTGCCAGCAGCTCACCTTACAGGCTCCCAGGGGGCACTGAAGCTTTCTTT. This sequence encodes CASSSPYRLPGGTEAFF. The chain combines TRBV12-3 or TRBV12-4 with TRBJ1-1, with 7 bases identical to TRBD1. The CDR3 length is 17 residues. Unmatched junction bases numbered 17, after V lost 6 bases and J lost 4 bases.

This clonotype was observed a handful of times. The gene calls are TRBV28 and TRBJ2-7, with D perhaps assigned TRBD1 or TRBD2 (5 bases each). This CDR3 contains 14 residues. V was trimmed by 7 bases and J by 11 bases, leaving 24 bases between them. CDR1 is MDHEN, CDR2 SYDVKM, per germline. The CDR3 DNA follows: TGTGCCAGCACCCACGGAGGTCCCCTACTGGGGGAGTACTTC. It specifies CASTHGGPLLGEYF.

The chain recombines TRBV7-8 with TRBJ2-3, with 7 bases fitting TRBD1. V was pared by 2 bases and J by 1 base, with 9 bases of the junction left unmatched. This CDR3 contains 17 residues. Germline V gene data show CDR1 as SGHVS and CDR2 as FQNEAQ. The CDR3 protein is CASSLLGGTTGTDTQYF. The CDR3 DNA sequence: TGTGCCAGCAGCTTATTAGGGGGCACTACTGGCACAGATACGCAGTATTTT.

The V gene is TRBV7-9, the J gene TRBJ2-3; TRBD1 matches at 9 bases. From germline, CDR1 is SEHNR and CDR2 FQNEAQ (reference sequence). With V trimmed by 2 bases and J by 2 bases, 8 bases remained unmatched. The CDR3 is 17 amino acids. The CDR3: CASSLTVGQGITDTQYF. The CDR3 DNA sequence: TGTGCCAGCAGCTTAACGGTCGGACAGGGGATCACAGATACGCAGTATTTT.

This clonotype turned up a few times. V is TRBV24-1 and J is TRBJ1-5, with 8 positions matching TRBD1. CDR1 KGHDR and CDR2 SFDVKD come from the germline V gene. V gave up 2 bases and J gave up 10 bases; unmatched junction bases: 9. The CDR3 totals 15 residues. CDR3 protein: CATSDSGTGKVPQHF. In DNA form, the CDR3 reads TGTGCCACCAGTGATTCGGGGACAGGAAAAGTTCCCCAGCATTTT.

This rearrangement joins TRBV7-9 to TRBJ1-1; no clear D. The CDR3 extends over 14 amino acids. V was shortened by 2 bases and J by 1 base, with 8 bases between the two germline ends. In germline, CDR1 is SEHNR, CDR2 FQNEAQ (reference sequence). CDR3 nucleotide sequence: TGTGCCAGCAGCTTACTCGGACCGAACACTGAAGCTTTCTTT. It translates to CASSLLGPNTEAFF. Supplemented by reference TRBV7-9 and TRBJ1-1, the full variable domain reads DTGVSQNPRHKITKRGQNVTFRCDPISEHNRLYWYRQTLGQGPEFLTYFQNEAQLEKSRLLSDRFSAERPKGSFSTLEIQRTEQGDSAMYLCASSLLGPNTEAFFGQGTRLTVV.

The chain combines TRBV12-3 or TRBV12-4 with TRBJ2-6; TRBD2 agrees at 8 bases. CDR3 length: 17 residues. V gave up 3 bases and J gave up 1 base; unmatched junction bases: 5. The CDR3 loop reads CASSLVAGSSGANVLTF. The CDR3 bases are TGTGCCAGCAGTTTGGTAGCGGGAAGTTCTGGGGCCAACGTCCTGACTTTC.

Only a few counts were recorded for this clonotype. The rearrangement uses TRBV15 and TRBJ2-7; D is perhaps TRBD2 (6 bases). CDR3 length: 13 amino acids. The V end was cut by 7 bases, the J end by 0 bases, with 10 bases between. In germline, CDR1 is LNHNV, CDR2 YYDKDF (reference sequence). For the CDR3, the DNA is TGTGCCACCAATAGGGACTCCTCCTACGAGCAGTACTTC. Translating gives CATNRDSSYEQYF.

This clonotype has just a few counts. The CDR3 nucleotides are TGTGCCAGCAGTTCTAGCGGGTTCTACGAGCAGTACTTC. This translates into CASSSSGFYEQYF. V is TRBV6-6 and J is TRBJ2-7; 8 bases are shared with TRBD2. This CDR3 spans 13 amino acids. The junction had 2 bases not matched to a gene; V was cut back by 4 bases and J by 3 bases. The germline CDR1 and CDR2 sequences are MNHNY and SVGAGI (reference sequence).

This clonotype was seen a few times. The CDR3 reads CASSPRPGLPSSYNEQFF. The DNA of the CDR3 is TGTGCCAGCAGTCCCCGACCGGGACTACCGAGCTCCTACAATGAGCAGTTCTTC. J is TRBJ2-1 and V is TRBV12-3 or TRBV12-4, with 7 bases fitting TRBD2. The CDR3 has 18 amino acids. With 5 bases clipped from V and 0 bases from J, the junction kept 13 bases outside the gene matches.

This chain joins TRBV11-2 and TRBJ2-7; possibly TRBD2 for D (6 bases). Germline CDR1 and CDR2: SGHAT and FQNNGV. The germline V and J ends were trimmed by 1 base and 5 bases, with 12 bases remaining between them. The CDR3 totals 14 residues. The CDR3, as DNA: TGTGCCAGCAGCTTAGTAGGGACTGAGAACGAGCAGTACTTC. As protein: CASSLVGTENEQYF. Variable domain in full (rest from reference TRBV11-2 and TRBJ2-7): EAGVAQSPRYKIIEKRQSVAFWCNPISGHATLYWYQQILGQGPKLLIQFQNNGVVDDSQLPKDRFSAERLKGVDSTLKIQPAKLEDSAVYLCASSLVGTENEQYFGPGTRLTVT.

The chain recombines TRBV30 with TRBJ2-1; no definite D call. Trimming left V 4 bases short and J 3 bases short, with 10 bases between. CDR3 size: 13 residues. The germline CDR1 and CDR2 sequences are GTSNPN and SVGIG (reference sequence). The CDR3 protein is CAWTHTLYNEQFF. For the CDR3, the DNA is TGTGCCTGGACCCACACGCTCTACAATGAGCAGTTCTTC. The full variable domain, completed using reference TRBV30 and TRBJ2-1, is SQTIHQWPATLVQPVGSPLSLECTVEGTSNPNLYWYRQAAGRGLQLLFYSVGIGQISSEVPQNLSASRPQDRQFILSSKKLLLSDSGFYLCAWTHTLYNEQFFGPGTRLTVL.

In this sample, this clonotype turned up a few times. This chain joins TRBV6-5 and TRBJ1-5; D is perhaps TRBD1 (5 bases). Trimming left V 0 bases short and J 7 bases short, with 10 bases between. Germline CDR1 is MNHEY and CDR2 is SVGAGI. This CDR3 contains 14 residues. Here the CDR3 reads CASSYSEGTQPQHF. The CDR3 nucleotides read TGTGCCAGCAGTTACTCGGAGGGGACCCAGCCCCAGCATTTT.

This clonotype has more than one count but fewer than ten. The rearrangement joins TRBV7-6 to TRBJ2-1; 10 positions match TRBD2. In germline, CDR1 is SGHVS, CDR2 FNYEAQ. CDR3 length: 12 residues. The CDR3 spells CPSGRAGDEQFF. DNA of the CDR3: TGTCCAAGCGGGAGGGCCGGCGATGAGCAGTTCTTC.

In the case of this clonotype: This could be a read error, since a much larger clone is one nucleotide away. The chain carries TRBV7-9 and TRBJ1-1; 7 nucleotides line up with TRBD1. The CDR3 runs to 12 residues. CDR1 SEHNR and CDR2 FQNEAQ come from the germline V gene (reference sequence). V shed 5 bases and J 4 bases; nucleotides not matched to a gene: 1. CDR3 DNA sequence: TGTGCCAGCAGCAACAGGGGCACTGAAGCTTTCTTT. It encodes CASSNRGTEAFF.

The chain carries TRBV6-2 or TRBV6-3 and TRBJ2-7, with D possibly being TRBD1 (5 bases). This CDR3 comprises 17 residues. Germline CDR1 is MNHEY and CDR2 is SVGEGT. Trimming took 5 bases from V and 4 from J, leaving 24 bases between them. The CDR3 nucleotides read TGTGCCAGCAGTACATTCGACACAGGCAGCGAGGCGTACGAGCAGTACTTC. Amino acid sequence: CASSTFDTGSEAYEQYF.

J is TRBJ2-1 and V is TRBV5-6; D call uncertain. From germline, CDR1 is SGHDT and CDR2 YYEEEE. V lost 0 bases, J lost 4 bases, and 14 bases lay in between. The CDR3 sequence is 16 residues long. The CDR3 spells CASSLAGHPPYNEQFF. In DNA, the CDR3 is TGTGCCAGCAGCTTGGCTGGGCATCCACCTTACAATGAGCAGTTCTTC.

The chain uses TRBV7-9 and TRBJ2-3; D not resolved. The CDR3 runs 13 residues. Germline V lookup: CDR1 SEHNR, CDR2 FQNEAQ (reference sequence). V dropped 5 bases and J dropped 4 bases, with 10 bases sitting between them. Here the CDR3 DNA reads TGTGCCAGCAGCCCCCGGAGCGCAGATACGCAGTATTTT. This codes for CASSPRSADTQYF.

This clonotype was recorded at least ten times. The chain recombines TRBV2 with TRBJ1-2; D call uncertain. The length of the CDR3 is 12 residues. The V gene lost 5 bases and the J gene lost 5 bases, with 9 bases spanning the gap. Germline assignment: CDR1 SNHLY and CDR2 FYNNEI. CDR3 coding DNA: TGTGCCAGCAGTCTAGAACAGTATGGCTACACCTTC. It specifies CASSLEQYGYTF. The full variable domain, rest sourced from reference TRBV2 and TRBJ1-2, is EPEVTQTPSHQVTQMGQEVILRCVPISNHLYFYWYRQILGQKVEFLVSFYNNEISEKSEIFDDQFSVERPDGSNFTLKIRSTKLEDSAMYFCASSLEQYGYTFGSGTRLTVV.

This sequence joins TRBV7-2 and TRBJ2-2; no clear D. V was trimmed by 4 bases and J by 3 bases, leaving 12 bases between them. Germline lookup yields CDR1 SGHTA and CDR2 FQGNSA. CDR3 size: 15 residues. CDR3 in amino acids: CASSSRLDHTGELFF. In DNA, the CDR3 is TGTGCCAGCAGCTCCCGCTTGGACCACACCGGGGAGCTGTTTTTT.

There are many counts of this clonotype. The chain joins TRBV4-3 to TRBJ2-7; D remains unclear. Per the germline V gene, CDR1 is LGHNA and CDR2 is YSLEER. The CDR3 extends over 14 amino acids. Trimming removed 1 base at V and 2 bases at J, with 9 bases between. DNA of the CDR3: TGCGCCAGCAGCCAAGGGGTCACAGCCTACGAGCAGTACTTC. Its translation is CASSQGVTAYEQYF.

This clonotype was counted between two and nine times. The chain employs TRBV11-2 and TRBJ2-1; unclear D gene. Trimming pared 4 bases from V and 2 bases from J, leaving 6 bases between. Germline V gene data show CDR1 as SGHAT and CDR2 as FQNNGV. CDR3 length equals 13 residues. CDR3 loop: CASSYGPYNEQFF. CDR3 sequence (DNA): TGTGCCAGCAGCTACGGACCCTACAATGAGCAGTTCTTC.

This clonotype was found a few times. CDR3 protein: CAWSEGTSANNEQFF. The CDR3 DNA reads as TGTGCCTGGAGTGAAGGGACTAGCGCTAACAATGAGCAGTTCTTC. V gene TRBV30 combines with J gene TRBJ2-1; 10 bases are shared with TRBD2. V was clipped by 1 base and J by 5 bases; unmatched bases: 5. Per the germline V gene, CDR1 is GTSNPN and CDR2 is SVGIG (reference sequence). This CDR3 is 15 amino acids long.

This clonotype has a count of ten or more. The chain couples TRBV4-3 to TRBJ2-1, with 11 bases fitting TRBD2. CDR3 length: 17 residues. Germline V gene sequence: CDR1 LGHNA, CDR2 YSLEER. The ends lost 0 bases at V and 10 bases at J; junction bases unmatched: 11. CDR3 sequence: CASSQDRLAGGLNEQFF. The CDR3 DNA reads TGCGCCAGCAGCCAAGATCGGCTAGCGGGAGGCCTGAACGAGCAGTTCTTC.

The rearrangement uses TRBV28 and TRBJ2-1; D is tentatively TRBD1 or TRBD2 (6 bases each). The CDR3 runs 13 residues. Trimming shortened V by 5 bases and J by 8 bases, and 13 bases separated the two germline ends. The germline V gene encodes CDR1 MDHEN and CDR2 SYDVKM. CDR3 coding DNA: TGTGCCAGCAGTCATCACAGGGAGGATGAGCAGTTCTTC. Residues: CASSHHREDEQFF.

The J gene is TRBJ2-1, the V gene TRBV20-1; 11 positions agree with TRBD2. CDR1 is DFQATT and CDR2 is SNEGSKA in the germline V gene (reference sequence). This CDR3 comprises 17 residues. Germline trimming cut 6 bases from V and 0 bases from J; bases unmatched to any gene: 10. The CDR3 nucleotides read TGCAGTGCGCCGGGACTAGCGGACGCCCGCTCCTACAATGAGCAGTTCTTC. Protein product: CSAPGLADARSYNEQFF.

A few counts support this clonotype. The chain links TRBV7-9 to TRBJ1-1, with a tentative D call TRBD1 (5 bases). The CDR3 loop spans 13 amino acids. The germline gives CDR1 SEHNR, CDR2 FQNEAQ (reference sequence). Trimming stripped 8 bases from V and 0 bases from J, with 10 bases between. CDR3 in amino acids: CASDGGMNTEAFF. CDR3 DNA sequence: TGTGCCAGCGACGGGGGTATGAACACTGAAGCTTTCTTT.

CDR3 nucleotides: TGCGCCAGCAGCTTGGGACTAGCGGACGCGAACACCGGGGAGCTGTTTTTT. Protein product: CASSLGLADANTGELFF. The V and J genes are TRBV5-1 and TRBJ2-2; 9 positions agree with TRBD2. Trimming cost V 0 bases and J 0 bases; bases outside gene matches: 3. The CDR3 totals 17 residues. CDR1 is SGHRS, CDR2 YFSETQ, per germline.

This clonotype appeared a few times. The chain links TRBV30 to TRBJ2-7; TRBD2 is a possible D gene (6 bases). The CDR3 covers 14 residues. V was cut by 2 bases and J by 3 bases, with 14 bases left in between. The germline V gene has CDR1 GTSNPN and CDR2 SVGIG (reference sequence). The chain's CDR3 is CAWSSSTSRYEQYF. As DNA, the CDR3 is TGTGCCTGGAGTTCTTCGACTAGTCGCTACGAGCAGTACTTC.

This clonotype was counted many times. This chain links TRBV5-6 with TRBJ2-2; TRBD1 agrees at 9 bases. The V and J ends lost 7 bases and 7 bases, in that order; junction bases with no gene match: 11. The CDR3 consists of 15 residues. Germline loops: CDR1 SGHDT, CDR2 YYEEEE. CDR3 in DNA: TGTGCCAGCTATAACACGGACAGGGGCGACGGGGAGCTGTTTTTT. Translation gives CASYNTDRGDGELFF.

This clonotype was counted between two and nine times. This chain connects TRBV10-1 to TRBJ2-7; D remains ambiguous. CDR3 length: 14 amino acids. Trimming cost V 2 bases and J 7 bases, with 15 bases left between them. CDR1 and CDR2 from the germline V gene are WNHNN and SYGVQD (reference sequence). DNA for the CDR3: TGCGCCAGCAGTGAGGGGGTTGGAATGGGGGAGCAGTACTTC. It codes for CASSEGVGMGEQYF.